This T cell receptor (beta chain) emerged from a study of monozygotic twins with inflammatory bowel disease. General study results and limits: Telling different T cell subtypes apart from each other was not possible. Among patients, repertoires may have gained variability from differing immunosuppressive treatments. Diversity of TCRbeta measured by inverse Simpson was lower in IBD patients than in healthy co-twins.

Worth noting for this clonotype: Its matching antigen is unknown.

Each donor supplied around 2.3 ml of blood. This CDR3 has 16 residues. CDR1 LGHDT and CDR2 YNNKEL come from the germline V gene (reference sequence). After re-calling the 5' RACE reads, TCRdb lists one entry per CDR3 protein, DNA absent. The specimen's table records over 350,000 distinct CDR3 sequences. Sequencing was performed on blood. The origin of this receptor is a human donor with ulcerative colitis or Crohn's disease, or a healthy co-twin of an affected twin (not recorded which). This rearrangement joins TRBV3-1 to TRBJ2-1; no DNA is available, so the TRBD2 call from TCRdb remains unchecked. The CDR3 region is CASSPRWAGGVYEQFF.